One sample yielded the 10 T cell receptor beta chains listed below, sequenced in a study of shared T cell receptors in the human thymus. This table comes from immunoSEQ multiplex PCR, and its TCRdb copy is limited to in-frame clones, with some not included. The repertoire holds 720,000 or so clones, with approximately 85% as singletons. These records were also assigned to another study, of human thymus T cells.

The sequencing sample was made of thymocytes. These receptors all come from a girl less than two years old with a congenital heart defect.

The V call is TRBV11-2, the J call TRBJ1-1; D unresolved. V gave up 0 bases and J gave up 5 bases, with 19 bases separating them. CDR1 and CDR2 (germline): SGHAT, FQNNGV. The CDR3 consists of 17 residues. This chain's CDR3 is CASSLDPGRRVGTEAFF. The CDR3, as DNA: TGTGCCAGCAGCTTAGATCCCGGAAGGAGGGTAGGAACTGAAGCTTTCTTT.

The chain recombines TRBV19 with TRBJ2-5; perhaps TRBD2 as D (7 bases). Germline values: CDR1 LNHDA, CDR2 SQIVND (reference sequence). The CDR3 loop spans 14 amino acids. Trimming shortened V by 8 bases and J by 5 bases, and 18 bases separated the two germline ends. CDR3: CASSIRGAGETQYF. The CDR3 DNA reads TGTGCCAGTTCTATCCGGGGGGCTGGGGAGACCCAGTACTTC.

This rearrangement joins TRBV28 to TRBJ1-5; the D is unclear. The CDR3 loop spans 16 amino acids. With 6 bases removed from V and 7 bases from J, the gap between germline ends came to 22 bases. The germline V gene encodes CDR1 MDHEN and CDR2 SYDVKM. The CDR3, as DNA: TGTGCCAGCAGCACCGGCAGGACTCTGGGAGGGCAGCCCCAGCATTTT. It codes for CASSTGRTLGGQPQHF.

This clone came up once. This chain joins TRBV10-3 and TRBJ1-2, with 10 bases matching TRBD1. Looked up from germline, CDR1 is ENHRY and CDR2 is SYGVKD. V lost 4 bases to trimming and J lost 6 bases; unmatched junction nucleotides: 8. The CDR3 has 15 amino acids. The CDR3 here is CAISGRTGGWNGYTF. CDR3 nucleotides: TGTGCCATCAGTGGCCGGACAGGGGGTTGGAATGGCTACACCTTC.

This chain links TRBV2 with TRBJ1-3, with D perhaps TRBD1 (6 bases). V was pared by 6 bases and J by 1 base, with 19 bases between. The CDR3 runs 17 residues. From germline, CDR1 is SNHLY and CDR2 FYNNEI. CDR3 sequence (DNA): TGTGCCAGCAGCCGGACAGTCGGAAGGGGATCTGGAAACACCATATATTTT. Protein sequence: CASSRTVGRGSGNTIYF.

The rearrangement uses TRBV4-3 and TRBJ2-3, with TRBD2 identical over 7 bases. V dropped 5 bases and J dropped 2; count of bases not matched to a gene: 7. The germline gives CDR1 LGHNA, CDR2 YSLEER. There are 15 residues in the CDR3. The CDR3, as DNA: TGCGCCAGCAGCACAGCGGGGTATTACACAGATACGCAGTATTTT. Its translation is CASSTAGYYTDTQYF.

The chain employs TRBV5-1 and TRBJ2-7; 7 bases agree with TRBD1. This CDR3 comprises 17 residues. V was pared by 0 bases and J by 3 bases, with 12 bases of the junction left unmatched. Germline CDR1 is SGHRS and CDR2 is YFSETQ. DNA of the CDR3: TGCGCCAGCAGCTTGGTGGCGGTCGGACAGGCCGTCTACGAGCAGTACTTC. Amino acid sequence: CASSLVAVGQAVYEQYF.

The chain links TRBV9 to TRBJ2-1, with 8 bases aligning to TRBD1. Unmatched junction bases numbered 5, after V lost 5 bases and J lost 7 bases. Germline V CDR1 and CDR2: SGDLS, YYNGEE. This CDR3 region has 13 residues. Here the CDR3 DNA reads TGTGCCAGCAGTGCTCGGACAGGGAATGAGCAGTTCTTC. Its translation is CASSARTGNEQFF.

The CDR3 nucleotides read TGTGCCAGTAGTTTTGGGCCCCCGGGACTAGCGGCCCTGGCGAGGAAAGAGACCCAGTACTTC. This codes for CASSFGPPGLAALARKETQYF. This rearrangement joins TRBV19 to TRBJ2-5; TRBD2 agrees at 11 bases. The CDR3 sequence is 21 residues long. The germline V gene encodes CDR1 LNHDA and CDR2 SQIVND (reference sequence). The junction had 23 bases not matched to a gene; V was cut back by 5 bases and J by 3 bases.

The rearrangement links TRBV7-9 to TRBJ1-5; the D gene is possibly TRBD1 (5 bases). V was pared by 5 bases and J by 1 base, with 18 bases between. This CDR3 is built from 17 residues. CDR1 and CDR2 from the germline V gene are SEHNR and FQNEAQ (reference sequence). This CDR3 is CASSEHDGGGSNQPQHF. CDR3 nucleotide sequence: TGTGCCAGCAGCGAGCACGACGGGGGGGGGAGCAATCAGCCCCAGCATTTT.